Below are 26 T cell receptor beta chains sequenced from a single sample in a study of T-cell reconstitution after alpha-beta-depleted transplantation in children. Unique molecular identifiers were incorporated during preparation of the TCRbeta library. One entry per CDR3 protein results from TCRdb running MiXCR on the PCR reads. The table includes more than 85,000 distinct CDR3 sequences, approximately 5.4% detected once. The starting material was PBMCs, mostly from graft donor cells, obtained 60 days after TCRalphabeta/CD19-depleted stem cell transplant. The receptor source for this set is a female patient between 2 and 15 years old who had a stem cell transplant for Fanconi anemia, so the T cells may come from the graft donor.

This clonotype occurred many times. The chain links TRBV10-3 to TRBJ2-3, with 10 bases aligning to TRBD2. Germline trimming cut 1 base from V and 2 bases from J; bases unmatched to any gene: 6. CDR3 size: 17 residues. Germline V CDR1 and CDR2: ENHRY, SYGVKD. CDR3 loop: CAISEFSSGGSTDTQYF. The CDR3 DNA follows: TGTGCCATCAGTGAGTTTTCTAGCGGGGGATCCACAGATACGCAGTATTTT.

V gene TRBV6-2 or TRBV6-3 combines with J gene TRBJ2-5, with D perhaps matching TRBD1 (8 bases). Trimming left V 2 bases short and J 10 bases short, with 17 bases between. This CDR3 spans 14 amino acids. Germline V gene lookup returns CDR1 MNHEY and CDR2 SVGEGT. CDR3: CASSYQGAGVVQYF. The CDR3 DNA is TGTGCCAGCAGTTACCAGGGGGCGGGAGTTGTCCAGTACTTC.

This clonotype appeared a few times. This rearrangement joins TRBV7-8 to TRBJ2-7; D gene uncertain. This CDR3 has 13 amino acids. The V end was cut by 5 bases, the J end by 0 bases, with 8 bases between. CDR1 and CDR2 (germline): SGHVS, FQNEAQ. The CDR3 DNA reads TGTGCCAGCAGCCTAAGTGCCTCCTACGAGCAGTACTTC. As protein: CASSLSASYEQYF.

The rearrangement uses TRBV7-9 and TRBJ2-5; 12 bases line up with TRBD2. The CDR3 contains 15 residues. The junction had 2 bases not matched to a gene; V was cut back by 5 bases and J by 1 base. Germline V gene lookup returns CDR1 SEHNR and CDR2 FQNEAQ (reference sequence). CDR3 nucleotides: TGTGCCAGCAGCCCACTAGCGGGAGGCCAAGAGACCCAGTACTTC. It encodes CASSPLAGGQETQYF.

This clonotype was counted many times. V is TRBV5-1 and J is TRBJ2-7; maybe TRBD2 (5 bases). V gave up 0 bases and J gave up 4 bases, with 8 bases separating them. CDR3 size: 13 residues. Germline V lookup: CDR1 SGHRS, CDR2 YFSETQ. CDR3 loop: CASSLVSGYEQYF. For the CDR3, the DNA is TGCGCCAGCAGCTTGGTATCGGGGTACGAGCAGTACTTC. The whole variable domain, filled in from reference TRBV5-1 and TRBJ2-7, reads KAGVTQTPRYLIKTRGQQVTLSCSPISGHRSVSWYQQTPGQGLQFLFEYFSETQRNKGNFPGRFSGRQFSNSRSEMNVSTLELGDSALYLCASSLVSGYEQYFGPGTRLTVT.

This clonotype was counted many times. The chain uses TRBV20-1 and TRBJ2-1, with TRBD2 matching 8 bases. The length of the CDR3 is 14 residues. V shed 6 bases and J 0 bases; nucleotides not matched to a gene: 4. Germline CDR1 reads DFQATT; CDR2 reads SNEGSKA (reference sequence). The CDR3 sequence is CSAESGSSYNEQFF. The CDR3 DNA follows: TGCAGTGCAGAGAGCGGGAGCTCCTACAATGAGCAGTTCTTC.

Many counts were recorded for this clonotype. J is TRBJ2-1 and V is TRBV5-1, with TRBD1 matching 7 bases. J gave up 4 bases and V 1 base, and 5 bases lay outside the gene matches. The CDR3 sequence is 15 residues long. CDR1 is SGHRS and CDR2 is YFSETQ in the germline V gene. CDR3 nucleotide sequence: TGCGCCAGCAGCTTGACCGGGACAGCTTACAATGAGCAGTTCTTC. Protein: CASSLTGTAYNEQFF.

This clonotype was recorded many times. The chain carries TRBV6-5 and TRBJ2-5; D unclear. Germline V gene lookup returns CDR1 MNHEY and CDR2 SVGAGI. Trimming left V 0 bases short and J 4 bases short, with 9 bases between. The CDR3 contains 14 residues. CDR3 in amino acids: CASSYSPRGETQYF. The CDR3 nucleotides are TGTGCCAGCAGTTACTCGCCCCGCGGAGAGACCCAGTACTTC.

The table lists this clonotype with many counts. The rearrangement joins TRBV27 to TRBJ2-7; maybe TRBD2 (6 bases). CDR3 length: 14 amino acids. Germline loops: CDR1 MNHEY, CDR2 SMNVEV (reference sequence). The germline V and J ends were trimmed by 3 bases and 3 bases, with 12 bases remaining between them. CDR3 in amino acids: CASSFSGLYYEQYF. Written as DNA, the CDR3 is TGTGCCAGCAGTTTTAGCGGTCTCTACTACGAGCAGTACTTC.

This clonotype was detected a few times. This chain links TRBV9 with TRBJ2-5, with a possible D match to TRBD2 (7 bases). CDR1 is SGDLS and CDR2 is YYNGEE in the germline V gene. The V gene lost 0 bases and the J gene lost 4 bases, with 22 bases spanning the gap. The CDR3 totals 18 residues. CDR3 nucleotide sequence: TGTGCCAGCAGCGTAGGGTTCCGCGCGGGGGCGAAAGGAGAGACCCAGTACTTC. Its protein is CASSVGFRAGAKGETQYF.

This clonotype was recorded many times. The CDR3 here is CASSHHGTRDNEQFF. CDR3 coding DNA: TGTGCCAGCTCGCACCACGGGACTAGGGACAATGAGCAGTTCTTC. This chain connects TRBV18 to TRBJ2-1; 8 bases align to TRBD2. The length of the CDR3 is 15 residues. Germline values: CDR1 KGHSH, CDR2 LQKENI. V lost 6 bases to trimming and J lost 5 bases; unmatched junction nucleotides: 9.

This clonotype was recorded many times. The chain employs TRBV5-1 and TRBJ2-3; possibly TRBD1 or TRBD2 for D (6 bases each). The V gene lost 2 bases and the J gene lost 5 bases, with 15 bases spanning the gap. Germline values: CDR1 SGHRS, CDR2 YFSETQ. The CDR3 extends over 15 amino acids. DNA for the CDR3: TGCGCCAGCAGCTTCCGGGGGCTGTCGGAAGATACGCAGTATTTT. This sequence encodes CASSFRGLSEDTQYF.

This clonotype came up many times. The chain combines TRBV20-1 with TRBJ2-7; possibly TRBD1 for D (6 bases). The V end lost 4 bases, the J end lost 2 bases, and 6 bases lay between the germline ends. Looked up from germline, CDR1 is DFQATT and CDR2 is SNEGSKA (reference sequence). This CDR3 is built from 11 residues. In DNA, the CDR3 is TGCAGTGCTACAGGGGCCTACGAGCAGTACTTC. It is translated as CSATGAYEQYF.

There are a few counts of this clonotype. A much larger clone is a single base away; this may be a read error. The chain recombines TRBV6-4 with TRBJ2-7, with 8 bases fitting TRBD1. Trimming cost V 6 bases and J 3 bases; bases outside gene matches: 4. The germline V gene encodes CDR1 MRHNA and CDR2 SNTAGT. CDR3 length equals 13 residues. The CDR3 bases are TGTGCCAGCAGCCCCGACAGGGGCTACGAGCAGTACTTC. This sequence encodes CASSPDRGYEQYF.

This clonotype has more than one count but fewer than ten. V and J are TRBV7-2 and TRBJ2-1; TRBD1 or TRBD2 may be the D gene (6 bases each). V lost 0 bases and J 5 bases, leaving 11 bases between the germline ends. The CDR3 has 15 amino acids. The V gene's germline CDR1 is SGHTA and CDR2 FQGNSA. The CDR3 region has the DNA TGTGCCAGCAGCTTAGCCGGCGGGACACACAATGAGCAGTTCTTC. Encoded protein: CASSLAGGTHNEQFF. The variable domain in full, with the rest retrieved from reference TRBV7-2 and TRBJ2-1, is GAGVSQSPSNKVTEKGKDVELRCDPISGHTALYWYRQSLGQGLEFLIYFQGNSAPDKSGLPSDRFSAERTGGSVSTLTIQRTQQEDSAVYLCASSLAGGTHNEQFFGPGTRLTVL.

This clonotype was observed at least ten times. The rearrangement joins TRBV2 to TRBJ2-1, with D perhaps matching TRBD1 or TRBD2 (5 bases each). The CDR3 has 12 amino acids. CDR1 and CDR2 from the germline V gene are SNHLY and FYNNEI. The ends were cut back, 7 bases at V and 6 bases at J, with 10 bases in the middle. The CDR3, as DNA: TGTGCCAGCAAGGGACGGGGCAATGAGCAGTTCTTC. It encodes CASKGRGNEQFF.

This clonotype showed up many times. The chain uses TRBV7-8 and TRBJ2-7, with 8 nucleotides matching TRBD1. V dropped 0 bases and J dropped 5; count of bases not matched to a gene: 3. The CDR3 contains 14 residues. From germline, CDR1 is SGHVS and CDR2 FQNEAQ. Written as DNA, the CDR3 is TGTGCCAGCAGCTTAGCTGACAGGGGCCACGAGCAGTACTTC. This sequence encodes CASSLADRGHEQYF. Variable domain in full (rest from reference TRBV7-8 and TRBJ2-7): GAGVSQSPRYKVAKRGQDVALRCDPISGHVSLFWYQQALGQGPEFLTYFQNEAQLDKSGLPSDRFFAERPEGSVSTLKIQRTQQEDSAVYLCASSLADRGHEQYFGPGTRLTVT.

This clonotype was counted ten times or more. The chain links TRBV7-8 to TRBJ2-2; D is unclear. CDR1 is SGHVS, CDR2 FQNEAQ, per germline. V lost 3 bases, J lost 5 bases, and 10 bases lay in between. This CDR3 contains 14 residues. The CDR3 sequence: CASSFRLDTGELFF. The CDR3, as DNA: TGTGCCAGCAGCTTCCGACTCGATACCGGGGAGCTGTTTTTT. The complete variable domain, with remaining parts taken from reference TRBV7-8 and TRBJ2-2, reads GAGVSQSPRYKVAKRGQDVALRCDPISGHVSLFWYQQALGQGPEFLTYFQNEAQLDKSGLPSDRFFAERPEGSVSTLKIQRTQQEDSAVYLCASSFRLDTGELFFGEGSRLTVL.

This clonotype showed up many times. The J gene is TRBJ2-3, the V gene TRBV7-2; D is undetermined. This CDR3 is built from 12 residues. Germline lookup yields CDR1 SGHTA and CDR2 FQGNSA. The ends were cut back, 5 bases at V and 7 bases at J, with 10 bases in the middle. CDR3 DNA sequence: TGTGCCAGCAGCATTACAAGGAATACGCAGTATTTT. Its translation: CASSITRNTQYF.

This clonotype appeared many times. V and J are TRBV10-3 and TRBJ2-1, with 12 bases identical to TRBD2. In germline, CDR1 is ENHRY, CDR2 SYGVKD. The CDR3 is 16 residues long. The J segment lost 6 bases and the V segment lost 10 bases, leaving 13 bases of the junction unmatched. The CDR3 loop is CATSRTSGDLANEQFF. CDR3 nucleotides: TGTGCCACATCAAGGACTAGCGGGGACCTCGCCAATGAGCAGTTCTTC.

This clonotype was seen repeatedly, ten times or more. The chain combines TRBV29-1 with TRBJ2-7; 10 nucleotides align to TRBD1. This CDR3 region has 11 residues. Trimming removed 6 bases from V and 5 bases from J; junction bases left unmatched: 1. Germline V CDR1 and CDR2: SQVTM, ANQGSEA. The DNA of the CDR3 is TGCAGCGTAGGGACAGGGGACGAGCAGTACTTC. Translated: CSVGTGDEQYF.

This clonotype was counted ten times or more. This rearrangement joins TRBV19 to TRBJ1-4; 7 bases agree with TRBD1. V trimming: 3 bases; J trimming: 15 bases; junction bases outside the gene matches: 22. The CDR3 has 17 residues. Looked up from germline, CDR1 is LNHDA and CDR2 is SQIVND (reference sequence). CDR3 coding DNA: TGTGCCAGTAGTATCCTGAGACAGGGCGGCACTGGCTCTGGAGTGTTTTTT. It is translated as CASSILRQGGTGSGVFF. The entire variable domain, with the rest obtained from reference TRBV19 and TRBJ1-4, is as follows: DGGITQSPKYLFRKEGQNVTLSCEQNLNHDAMYWYRQDPGQGLRLIYYSQIVNDFQKGDIAEGYSVSREKKESFPLTVTSAQKNPTAFYLCASSILRQGGTGSGVFFGSGTQLSVL.

This clonotype was seen repeatedly, ten times or more. The gene calls are TRBV10-3 and TRBJ2-2; D unresolved. Germline V gene lookup returns CDR1 ENHRY and CDR2 SYGVKD. The CDR3 consists of 12 residues. The V end was cut by 10 bases, the J end by 2 bases, with 8 bases between. Written as DNA, the CDR3 is TGTGCCACGAGTAAAAACACCGGGGAGCTGTTTTTT. It translates to CATSKNTGELFF.

This clonotype was detected only a few times. The V gene is TRBV5-1, the J gene TRBJ1-3, with TRBD1 matching 7 bases. In germline, CDR1 is SGHRS, CDR2 YFSETQ. The J segment lost 2 bases and the V segment lost 0 bases, leaving 2 bases of the junction unmatched. The CDR3 has 15 residues. In DNA form, the CDR3 reads TGCGCCAGCAGCTTGGGCGACAGGGCTGGAAACACCATATATTTT. Protein sequence: CASSLGDRAGNTIYF.

This clonotype was detected only a few times. The chain carries TRBV6-5 and TRBJ1-1, with 9 bases matching TRBD1. Germline V lookup: CDR1 MNHEY, CDR2 SVGAGI. The length of the CDR3 is 16 residues. V dropped 0 bases and J dropped 1; count of bases not matched to a gene: 3. CDR3 bases: TGTGCCAGCAGTTACTCGGGGACAGGGAGGAACACTGAAGCTTTCTTT. This sequence encodes CASSYSGTGRNTEAFF.

This clonotype was detected ten times or more. CDR3 nucleotide sequence: TGTGCCAGCAGCCCCACCTACGGGACAGGGGGAGGCGAGCAGTACTTC. Amino acids: CASSPTYGTGGGEQYF. The chain has TRBV3-1 and TRBJ2-7, with 11 bases matching TRBD1. CDR1 and CDR2 from the germline V gene are LGHDT and YNNKEL (reference sequence). The CDR3 loop spans 16 amino acids. Trimming took 4 bases from V and 6 from J; bases not matched to a gene: 11.